This TCR beta chain was identified in a study of shared clonotypes between healthy human individuals. Study summary: A couple of women and a few men aged 18 to 49 made up the donors.

The assay was carried out at the deep level. Original processing methods: ImmunoSEQ gave junction-only sequences without quality scores, so filtering differed. This table comes from immunoSEQ multiplex PCR, and its TCRdb copy is limited to in-frame clones, with some not included. Clone size and V and J calls were adopted from that table, with D and trimming inferred from the DNA. The table shows 470,000 or so clones, with 81% occurring only once. This clone was picked up one time. The length of the CDR3 is 13 residues. In germline, CDR1 is SGHTA, CDR2 FQGTGA. Trimming stripped 6 bases from V and 0 bases from J, with 5 bases between.

The chain recombines TRBV7-3 with TRBJ2-2; D is unresolved. The TCR sequence derives from a woman between 35 and 50 years old in good health. Some clones in this sample may be carry-over from other donors' samples. Input material: PBMCs. CDR3 in DNA: TGTGCCAGCAGTGCAACGAACACCGGGGAGCTGTTTTTT. Amino acids: CASSATNTGELFF.